Below are 9 T cell receptor beta chains sequenced from a single sample in a study of T cells in Graves' hyperthyroidism and ophthalmopathy. Amplified TCR beta CDR3 regions came from RNA transcripts. RT-PCR in the first round (using the HTBI primer set) targeted the TCR CDR3. TCRdb analysed the multiplex PCR reads with MiXCR anew, one entry per CDR3 protein. The sample consists of fewer than 550,000 distinct CDR3 sequences, around 24% of them appearing once. The sequenced sample was blood. The receptors shown here come from a woman younger than 45 with Graves' ophthalmopathy.

The V gene is TRBV28, the J gene TRBJ1-2; D unresolved. Trimming cost V 0 bases and J 8 bases, with 16 bases left between them. The germline CDR1 and CDR2 sequences are MDHEN and SYDVKM. This CDR3 region has 15 residues. CDR3 amino acids: CASSLWEGGKMGYTF. The DNA for the CDR3 is TGTGCCAGCAGTTTATGGGAGGGAGGAAAGATGGGCTACACCTTC.

This clonotype was counted many times. This sequence joins TRBV7-3 and TRBJ2-2; TRBD2 agrees at 8 bases. The CDR3 loop spans 15 amino acids. With 5 bases clipped from V and 4 bases from J, the junction kept 6 bases outside the gene matches. Germline CDR1 SGHTA, CDR2 FQGTGA. CDR3: CASSRSGTSTGELFF. CDR3 in DNA: TGTGCCAGCAGCCGGAGCGGGACTAGCACCGGGGAGCTGTTTTTT.

This clonotype has only a few counts. The V gene is TRBV12-5, the J gene TRBJ1-5, with D tentatively TRBD1 (6 bases). There are 15 residues in the CDR3. Germline V lookup: CDR1 LGHNT, CDR2 FRNRAP. V was trimmed by 4 bases and J by 8 bases, leaving 18 bases between them. CDR3 nucleotides: TGTGCTAGTGGTTCCTGGACAGAGAGGTTCAAGCCCCAGCATTTT. It yields the protein CASGSWTERFKPQHF. Full variable domain (rest looked up from reference TRBV12-5 and TRBJ1-5): DARVTQTPRHKVTEMGQEVTMRCQPILGHNTVFWYRQTMMQGLELLAYFRNRAPLDDSGMPKDRFSAEMPDATLATLKIQPSEPRDSAVYFCASGSWTERFKPQHFGDGTRLSIL.

The rearrangement uses TRBV29-1 and TRBJ2-2, with TRBD1 matching 8 bases. The V and J ends lost 6 bases and 0 bases, in that order; junction bases with no gene match: 3. From germline, CDR1 is SQVTM and CDR2 ANQGSEA. The CDR3 is 14 amino acids. In nucleotides, the CDR3 is TGCAGCGTGGGGACAGGATCGAACACCGGGGAGCTGTTTTTT. It encodes CSVGTGSNTGELFF.

This clonotype was observed many times. The gene calls are TRBV12-3 or TRBV12-4 and TRBJ1-5; no clear D gene. Trimming pared 1 base from V and 9 bases from J, leaving 22 bases between. CDR3 length: 17 residues. The CDR3 nucleotides are TGTGCCAGCAGTTTAGGTTTTTCGTTTGGCGCGCGGGGGCCCCAGCATTTT. The encoded protein is CASSLGFSFGARGPQHF.

This clonotype was seen repeatedly, ten times or more. The chain couples TRBV25-1 to TRBJ1-1, with D uncertain. This CDR3 has 12 residues. V gave up 5 bases and J gave up 6 bases, with 10 bases separating them. Germline V lookup: CDR1 MGHDK, CDR2 SYGVNS. This CDR3 reads CASSLYTSEAFF. The DNA for the CDR3 is TGTGCCAGCAGTTTATACACTTCTGAAGCTTTCTTT.

This clonotype turned up a few times. The chain combines TRBV24-1 with TRBJ1-1; possibly TRBD1 for D (5 bases). The CDR3 runs to 13 residues. V lost 5 bases, J lost 2 bases, and 8 bases lay in between. Germline CDR1 reads KGHDR; CDR2 reads SFDVKD. The CDR3, as DNA: TGTGCCACCAGTGTTGGGGGTAACACTGAAGCTTTCTTT. Its translation is CATSVGGNTEAFF.

This sequence joins TRBV19 and TRBJ1-1; D possibly corresponds to TRBD1 (5 bases). Germline-derived CDR1 and CDR2 are LNHDA and SQIVND (reference sequence). This CDR3 spans 13 amino acids. V lost 9 bases, J lost 6 bases, and 17 bases lay in between. CDR3 region: CASLDRGRAEAFF. For the CDR3, the DNA is TGTGCCAGCCTGGATCGGGGCAGGGCTGAAGCTTTCTTT.

The rearrangement joins TRBV28 to TRBJ2-7, with D possibly called TRBD1 or TRBD2 (7 bases each). The CDR3 runs to 16 residues. Germline CDR1 is MDHEN and CDR2 is SYDVKM. V was pared by 1 base and J by 6 bases, with 19 bases between. DNA for the CDR3: TGTGCCAGCAGTTTATCAGGGGGAGGGCTGTCTGGCGAGCAGTACTTC. This sequence encodes CASSLSGGGLSGEQYF.